The 30 T cell receptor beta chains below were found in one sample sequenced in a study of T cell responses to AZD1222 COVID-19 vaccine. Measured with immunoSEQ multiplex PCR; TCRdb has only the in-frame clones, and not every one. Of about 120,000 clones in the sample, 85% to 90% are singletons; the top ten hold 8.4%. This material consisted of peripheral blood, taken on day 0 of AZD1222 vaccination. The origin of the receptors is an adult in good health.

The rearrangement uses TRBV5-1 and TRBJ2-2; D remains ambiguous. Trimming took off 7 bases at V and 5 bases at J, with 15 bases between the two ends. The CDR3 loop spans 14 amino acids. CDR1 is SGHRS, CDR2 YFSETQ, per germline. CDR3 amino acids: CASAGQVETGELFF. The CDR3 nucleotides read TGCGCCAGCGCTGGGCAGGTTGAGACCGGGGAGCTGTTTTTT.

CDR3 loop: CASSPSINEQFF. The DNA of the CDR3 is TGTGCCAGCAGCCCATCGATAAATGAGCAGTTCTTC. The V and J genes are TRBV3-1 (or the pseudogene TRBV3-2) and TRBJ2-1; the D is unclear. Germline V gene lookup returns CDR1 LGHDT and CDR2 YNNKEL (reference sequence). The CDR3 covers 12 residues. V lost 4 bases and J lost 7, with 8 bases in between.

CDR3 bases: TGTGCCAGCAGCTACGACAGGGGAATGAGAGGTGAAAAACTGTTTTTT. Translating gives CASSYDRGMRGEKLFF. The chain combines TRBV3-1 (or the pseudogene TRBV3-2) with TRBJ1-4, with 8 bases aligning to TRBD1. V was pared by 5 bases and J by 7 bases, with 12 bases of the junction left unmatched. This CDR3 is built from 16 residues. Per germline, CDR1 LGHDT and CDR2 YNNKEL (reference sequence).

The chain combines TRBV11-3 with TRBJ1-6; D may be TRBD1 (5 bases). The CDR3 consists of 13 residues. Germline lookup yields CDR1 SGHNT and CDR2 YENEEA. Trimming took 5 bases from V and 7 from J, leaving 9 bases between them. The CDR3 nucleotides are TGTGCCAGCAGCGAGGACACGAATTCACCCCTCCACTTT. This encodes CASSEDTNSPLHF.

This chain connects TRBV6-6 to TRBJ1-1; no clear D gene. Germline V gene lookup returns CDR1 MNHNY and CDR2 SVGAGI (reference sequence). This CDR3 is 13 amino acids long. The ends were cut back, 5 bases at V and 3 bases at J, with 10 bases in the middle. The CDR3 nucleotides are TGTGCCAGCAGTAGAAAGGAGCACACTGAAGCTTTCTTT. Its translation: CASSRKEHTEAFF.

The chain carries TRBV19 and TRBJ2-1; D is unresolved. CDR3 size: 19 residues. Germline V gives CDR1 LNHDA, CDR2 SQIVND (reference sequence). Trimming removed 0 bases at V and 7 bases at J, with 25 bases between. The CDR3 DNA sequence: TGTGCCAGTAGTATAGACAGGTGTCCGAAGCGCGTTCGTGCGAATGAGCAGTTCTTC. Protein: CASSIDRCPKRVRANEQFF.

V gene TRBV29-1 combines with J gene TRBJ2-5, with a tentative D call TRBD1 (6 bases). The CDR3 is made up of 13 amino acids. Deletions cut 5 bases from V and 5 bases from J, with 15 bases between. CDR1 is SQVTM, CDR2 ANQGSEA, per germline. The CDR3 loop is CSVHEGHSETQYF. The CDR3 coding sequence is TGCAGCGTTCATGAGGGACATTCCGAGACCCAGTACTTC. Using reference TRBV29-1 and TRBJ2-5 for the parts outside the CDR3, the full variable domain is SAVISQKPSRDICQRGTSLTIQCQVDSQVTMMFWYRQQPGQSLTLIATANQGSEATYESGFVIDKFPISRPNLTFSTLTVSNMSPEDSSIYLCSVHEGHSETQYFGPGTRLLVL.

A remark on this clone: Other DNA variants within this sample encode the same CDR3. The rearrangement uses TRBV5-1 and TRBJ2-3, with D perhaps TRBD2 (5 bases). CDR3 length: 14 residues. V was pared by 3 bases and J by 0 bases, with 8 bases between. The germline gives CDR1 SGHRS, CDR2 YFSETQ. The DNA for the CDR3 is TGCGCCAGCAGCTCAACGGGGAGCACAGATACGCAGTATTTT. Its protein is CASSSTGSTDTQYF.

V and J are TRBV28 and TRBJ2-7; D is tentatively TRBD1 or TRBD2 (5 bases each). Germline V gene data show CDR1 as MDHEN and CDR2 as SYDVKM. The CDR3 totals 13 residues. With 6 bases removed from V and 2 bases from J, the gap between germline ends came to 11 bases. The CDR3 nucleotides read TGTGCCAGCAGACTCGGGACCACCTACGAGCAGTACTTC. Protein: CASRLGTTYEQYF.

The CDR3 loop is CASSLSGNQPQHF. The CDR3 nucleotides read TGTGCCAGCAGCTTATCGGGCAATCAGCCCCAGCATTTT. J is TRBJ1-5 and V is TRBV11-2; D is unclear. The CDR3 length is 13 residues. Trimming took 2 bases from V and 2 from J, leaving 4 bases between them. Germline CDR1 reads SGHAT; CDR2 reads FQNNGV.

J is TRBJ2-4 and V is TRBV13; D not certain. CDR3 length: 14 amino acids. Per germline, CDR1 PRHDT and CDR2 FYEKMQ (reference sequence). V was pared by 5 bases and J by 2 bases, with 10 bases between. CDR3 DNA: TGTGCCAGCAGCCTTATATTGACCAAAAACATTCAGTACTTC. This sequence encodes CASSLILTKNIQYF.

This clone has only one observation. V gene TRBV2 combines with J gene TRBJ2-3, with 11 bases fitting TRBD2. The CDR3 contains 14 residues. The J segment lost 15 bases and the V segment lost 4 bases, leaving 12 bases of the junction unmatched. Germline loops: CDR1 SNHLY, CDR2 FYNNEI. The CDR3: CASSASPTSGINYF. In DNA, the CDR3 is TGTGCCAGCAGTGCTTCGCCGACTAGCGGGATCAACTATTTT.

The chain joins TRBV10-3 to TRBJ2-3; weak D call: TRBD2 (5 bases). The CDR3 covers 12 residues. Germline assignment: CDR1 ENHRY and CDR2 SYGVKD. Trimming pared 11 bases from V and 2 bases from J, leaving 11 bases between. The CDR3 sequence: CALGVTTDTQYF. DNA for the CDR3: TGTGCCCTCGGGGTCACCACAGATACGCAGTATTTT.

V usage is TRBV7-6 and J usage is TRBJ2-1, with D possibly matching TRBD1 (5 bases). The V gene lost 5 bases and the J gene lost 0 bases, with 11 bases spanning the gap. CDR1 and CDR2 from the germline V gene are SGHVS and FNYEAQ. The CDR3 runs 15 residues. The CDR3 bases are TGTGCCAGCAGCCTCAGGACAAGCTCCTACAATGAGCAGTTCTTC. As protein: CASSLRTSSYNEQFF.

The rearrangement links TRBV5-4 to TRBJ2-6; D not certain. Germline loops: CDR1 SGHNT, CDR2 YYREEE (reference sequence). Trimming removed 0 bases from V and 2 bases from J, with 6 bases in between. The length of the CDR3 is 15 residues. CDR3 coding DNA: TGTGCCAGCAGCTTGGTTCAGGCTGGGGCCAACGTCCTGACTTTC. It yields the protein CASSLVQAGANVLTF.

This clone was counted only a few times. The genes are TRBV24-1 and TRBJ2-1; TRBD2 might be the D (6 bases). Germline V gene lookup returns CDR1 KGHDR and CDR2 SFDVKD. The CDR3 spans 14 residues. Trimming shortened V by 5 bases and J by 7 bases, and 14 bases separated the two germline ends. CDR3 protein: CATSAPGTWNEQFF. CDR3 coding DNA: TGTGCCACCAGTGCCCCCGGGACTTGGAATGAGCAGTTCTTC.

This clone was counted between two and nine times. This sequence joins TRBV2 and TRBJ1-2; no clear D. This CDR3 is 13 amino acids long. The V end was cut by 7 bases, the J end by 4 bases, with 13 bases between. Per the germline V gene, CDR1 is SNHLY and CDR2 is FYNNEI. The CDR3 loop reads CASTRVLIYGYTF. The CDR3 region has the DNA TGTGCCAGCACTCGGGTTTTAATCTATGGCTACACCTTC.

V is TRBV7-8 and J is TRBJ1-2; D ambiguous. The CDR3 is made up of 15 amino acids. Germline loops: CDR1 SGHVS, CDR2 FQNEAQ. Trimming removed 3 bases from V and 2 bases from J, with 13 bases in between. The CDR3 sequence is CASSFYITENYGYTF. The DNA for the CDR3 is TGTGCCAGCAGCTTCTACATCACAGAGAACTATGGCTACACCTTC.

This clone showed up just once. The chain recombines TRBV6-5 with TRBJ2-1, with 7 bases fitting TRBD2. The CDR3 contains 13 residues. V trimming: 5 bases; J trimming: 3 bases; junction bases outside the gene matches: 1. CDR1 is MNHEY, CDR2 SVGAGI, per germline. The CDR3 spells CASSQRDYNEQFF. In DNA form, the CDR3 reads TGTGCCAGCAGTCAGCGGGACTACAATGAGCAGTTCTTC.

A note on this clone: Other DNA sequences in this specimen translate into the identical CDR3. The CDR3 DNA reads as TGCGCCAGCAGCTTGGACGCGTCGGGCTACACCTTC. It codes for CASSLDASGYTF. V usage is TRBV5-1 and J usage is TRBJ1-2; D is ambiguous. Germline V gene lookup returns CDR1 SGHRS and CDR2 YFSETQ. V gave up 0 bases and J gave up 8 bases, with 8 bases separating them. The CDR3 contains 12 residues. The full variable domain, completed using reference TRBV5-1 and TRBJ1-2, is KAGVTQTPRYLIKTRGQQVTLSCSPISGHRSVSWYQQTPGQGLQFLFEYFSETQRNKGNFPGRFSGRQFSNSRSEMNVSTLELGDSALYLCASSLDASGYTFGSGTRLTVV.

This chain joins TRBV15 and TRBJ2-1, with D tentatively TRBD2 (6 bases). The CDR3 contains 16 residues. Germline V gene data show CDR1 as LNHNV and CDR2 as YYDKDF (reference sequence). V was clipped by 4 bases and J by 3 bases, with 16 bases between them. CDR3 nucleotide sequence: TGTGCCACCAGCACTAGACTAGAGGGATTCTACAATGAGCAGTTCTTC. Translated, it gives CATSTRLEGFYNEQFF.

The rearrangement uses TRBV11-1 and TRBJ1-2, with D possibly TRBD1 on 6 matching bases. Germline V gene data show CDR1 as SGHAT and CDR2 as FQDESV (reference sequence). Trimming removed 5 bases from V and 3 bases from J, with 16 bases in between. This CDR3 comprises 15 residues. The CDR3 bases are TGTGCCAGCAGCCGAGGCCGGGGGGCGGACTATGGCTACACCTTC. It yields the protein CASSRGRGADYGYTF.

The V call is TRBV29-1, the J call TRBJ1-2; D unclear. V was trimmed by 6 bases and J by 9 bases, leaving 17 bases between them. Per the germline V gene, CDR1 is SQVTM and CDR2 is ANQGSEA. The CDR3 totals 12 residues. CDR3 residues: CSVRLGWGSYTF. In DNA form, the CDR3 reads TGCAGCGTAAGGTTGGGTTGGGGTAGCTACACCTTC.

The V gene is TRBV6-5, the J gene TRBJ1-3; 7 nucleotides match TRBD1. After removal of 5 bases from V and 0 bases from J, the junction contained 4 bases not matched to a gene. CDR1 and CDR2 from the germline V gene are MNHEY and SVGAGI. CDR3 length: 15 residues. Here the CDR3 reads CASSHDRDSGNTIYF. As DNA, the CDR3 is TGTGCCAGCAGTCACGACAGGGACTCTGGAAACACCATATATTTT.

This chain connects TRBV5-5 to TRBJ1-4, with 7 bases lining up with TRBD1. Germline trimming cut 0 bases from V and 0 bases from J; bases unmatched to any gene: 8. This CDR3 comprises 18 residues. Germline V gives CDR1 SGHKS, CDR2 YYEKEE (reference sequence). In DNA, the CDR3 is TGTGCCAGCAGCTTGGCCGGACAGGTTTTCGCAACTAATGAAAAACTGTTTTTT. It specifies CASSLAGQVFATNEKLFF.

CDR3 sequence: CASSYRGGGAGTEAFF. CDR3 in DNA: TGTGCCAGCAGTTATCGCGGGGGGGGCGCAGGTACTGAAGCTTTCTTT. This chain links TRBV6-2 or TRBV6-3 with TRBJ1-1; tentatively, D is TRBD1 (6 bases). Germline V gene data show CDR1 as MNHEY and CDR2 as SVGEGT. V lost 3 bases and J lost 5, with 19 bases in between. The CDR3 loop spans 16 amino acids.

This chain links TRBV6-6 with TRBJ1-4, with D maybe TRBD1 (6 bases). The CDR3 has 15 residues. Germline assignment: CDR1 MNHNY and CDR2 SVGAGI (reference sequence). V was pared by 2 bases and J by 8 bases, with 15 bases between. CDR3 nucleotides: TGTGCCAGCAGTTACCCGGGGGGGGCTTCGGAAAAACTGTTTTTT. Encoded protein: CASSYPGGASEKLFF.

The rearrangement joins TRBV19 to TRBJ2-7, with D unresolved. Germline-derived CDR1 and CDR2 are LNHDA and SQIVND (reference sequence). The CDR3 loop spans 11 amino acids. Deletions cut 4 bases from V and 3 bases from J, with 4 bases between. In nucleotides, the CDR3 is TGTGCCAGTAGTAACCTCTACGAGCAGTACTTC. Translating gives CASSNLYEQYF. The full variable domain, its missing parts supplied by reference TRBV19 and TRBJ2-7, is DGGITQSPKYLFRKEGQNVTLSCEQNLNHDAMYWYRQDPGQGLRLIYYSQIVNDFQKGDIAEGYSVSREKKESFPLTVTSAQKNPTAFYLCASSNLYEQYFGPGTRLTVT.

The rearrangement joins TRBV5-1 to TRBJ1-5, with 8 bases that match TRBD1. Per the germline V gene, CDR1 is SGHRS and CDR2 is YFSETQ. Unmatched junction bases numbered 8, after V lost 4 bases and J lost 8 bases. The CDR3 length is 14 residues. The CDR3 reads CASSDGQGEEPQHF. The CDR3 DNA is TGCGCCAGCAGCGACGGACAGGGTGAGGAGCCCCAGCATTTT.

The rearrangement joins TRBV7-2 to TRBJ1-5; a weak D match, TRBD1 (5 bases). CDR1 is SGHTA, CDR2 FQGNSA, per germline. The CDR3 totals 17 residues. V lost 2 bases and J 6 bases, leaving 20 bases between the germline ends. CDR3 in DNA: TGTGCCAGCAGCTTACGGCCCGGGACTTTAACGGCTCAGCCCCAGCATTTT. Protein product: CASSLRPGTLTAQPQHF.